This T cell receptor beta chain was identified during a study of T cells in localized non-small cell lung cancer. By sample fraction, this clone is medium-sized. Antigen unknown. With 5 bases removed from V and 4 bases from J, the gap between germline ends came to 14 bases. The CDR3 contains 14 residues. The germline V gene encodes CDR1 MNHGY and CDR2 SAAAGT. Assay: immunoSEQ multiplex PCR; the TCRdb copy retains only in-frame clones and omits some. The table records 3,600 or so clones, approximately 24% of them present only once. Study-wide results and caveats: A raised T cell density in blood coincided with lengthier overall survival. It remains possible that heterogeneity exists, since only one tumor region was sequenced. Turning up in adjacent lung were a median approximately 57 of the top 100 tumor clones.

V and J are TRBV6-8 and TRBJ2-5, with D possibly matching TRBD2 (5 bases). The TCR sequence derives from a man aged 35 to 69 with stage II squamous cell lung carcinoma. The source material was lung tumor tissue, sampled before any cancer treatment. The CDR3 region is CASSAGSKGETQYF. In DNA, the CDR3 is TGTGCCAGCAGTGCGGGCTCTAAGGGAGAGACCCAGTACTTC.